The T cell receptor beta chain described here comes from a study of blood T cell repertoires in COVID-19. For the study at large: The samples span acute and convalescent COVID-19 from the United States, Italy and Spain. T cells, B-cell-depleted T cells, or PBMCs supplied cDNA or gDNA.

The CDR3 spans 16 residues. Germline V gene data show CDR1 as SGHTA and CDR2 as FQGNSA. Trimming shortened V by 5 bases and J by 2 bases, and 17 bases separated the two germline ends. The authors' processing: Amplified reference gene primers provided the basis for estimating nucleated cell counts. Sequencing used immunoSEQ multiplex PCR; TCRdb keeps in-frame clones, though not all of them. V and J calls and clone size are as listed in that table; D and trimming were resolved from the DNA. Counted here are 150,000 to 200,000 clones, approximately 87% occurring once; the ten biggest clones make up roughly 3.3%.

Input material: peripheral blood. The sequence came from a man younger than 35 with active or convalescent COVID-19. This rearrangement joins TRBV7-2 to TRBJ2-3; D is perhaps TRBD2 (6 bases). The CDR3 coding sequence is TGTGCCAGCAGCCCGAAGCCGGCGGGACTCACAGATACGCAGTATTTT. This sequence encodes CASSPKPAGLTDTQYF.